This T cell receptor beta chain comes out of a study of glioma-infiltrating T cells. Study-wide results and limits: Gliomas, especially low-grade, showed above-expected tissue-blood divergence; non-neoplastic patients showed below. CDR3 overlap between tissue and blood was very small.

This clonotype was counted many times. Its antigen is undetermined. Using RNA template, CDR3s of TCR alpha and beta were amplified with iRepertoire arm-PCR. One-step reverse transcription and amplification started from approximately 100-400 ng of tissue mRNA or PBMC total RNA. Via MiXCR, TCRdb re-called the multiplex PCR reads, giving one row per CDR3 protein. The sample holds 90,000 to 110,000 distinct CDR3 sequences, 20% to 30% seen once. CDR3 size: 14 residues. Germline CDR1 and CDR2: SGHNT and YENEEA. V lost 4 bases to trimming and J lost 5 bases, with 14 bases between them. This clonotype originated in a human donor with low-grade glioma or glioblastoma, undergoing nonglioma brain surgery, or in good health (not recorded which). The specimen was glioma tissue, nonneoplastic brain tissue, or PBMCs (not recorded which). The chain is built from TRBV11-3 and TRBJ2-5; D not certain. CDR3 DNA: TGTGCCAGCAGCTCTAACGGCCTCCGGGAGACCCAGTACTTC. The encoded protein is CASSSNGLRETQYF.